The sequence of this TCR beta chain was determined in a study of T cells in Graves' hyperthyroidism and ophthalmopathy. Study outcomes and limitations: Model predictions of ophthalmopathy came a median approximately 6.2 months before onset.

A word on this clonotype: Its antigen remains unidentified. Germline and junction disagree at one end, which may indicate a read error.

Diagnoses rested on clinical symptoms, serum thyroxine and TRAb, thyroid ultrasound and orbital computed tomography. The CDR3 runs to 12 residues. The CDR3 regions of TCR beta were amplified from RNA transcripts. RT-PCR in the first round (using the HTBI primer set) targeted the TCR CDR3. From the multiplex PCR reads, TCRdb called clonotypes with MiXCR, one entry per CDR3 protein. The sample shows 300,000 to 350,000 distinct CDR3 sequences, about 21% of them seen only once. The sequencing input was blood. This receptor was taken from a woman between 45 and 65 years old with Graves' hyperthyroidism. This rearrangement joins TRBV12-3 or TRBV12-4 to TRBJ2-5; 8 bases agree with TRBD1. CDR3 DNA: TGTGCCAGCAGTTTAGACAGGGGGAGGATCAACTTC. Protein sequence: CASSLDRGRINF.